The clone carrying this T cell receptor beta chain appeared a single time. Its antigen is as yet unknown. The entry originates in a study of cytomegalovirus exposure and HLA in healthy donors. The V gene's germline CDR1 is SNHLY and CDR2 FYNNEI. V was shortened by 3 bases and J by 5 bases, with 11 bases between the two germline ends. The CDR3 is 14 residues long. The study, taken as a whole, reports: TRBV6-2, TRBV6-3 and other indistinguishable V segments were excluded.

The study ran its PCR with 60 Vbeta and 13 Jbeta primers. Profiling relied on immunoSEQ multiplex PCR, and the TCRdb table lists in-frame clones only, not all of them. This repertoire shows 110,000 to 150,000 clones, about 80% found once; its top ten account for around 2.9%. The sample consisted of PBMCs. This TCR came from a female donor in good health and CMV-seronegative. V and J are TRBV2 and TRBJ1-5; a weak D match, TRBD1 (5 bases). The CDR3 protein is CASSEHDSDQPQHF. CDR3 bases: TGTGCCAGCAGTGAGCACGACAGCGATCAGCCCCAGCATTTT.